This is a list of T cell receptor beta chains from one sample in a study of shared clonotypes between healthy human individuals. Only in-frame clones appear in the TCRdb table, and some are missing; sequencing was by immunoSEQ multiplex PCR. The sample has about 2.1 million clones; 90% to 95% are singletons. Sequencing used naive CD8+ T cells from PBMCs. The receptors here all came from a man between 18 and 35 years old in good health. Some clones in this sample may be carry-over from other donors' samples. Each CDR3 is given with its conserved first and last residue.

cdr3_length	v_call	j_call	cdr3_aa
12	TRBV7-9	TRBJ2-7	CASSFPRDEQYF
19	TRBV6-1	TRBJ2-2	CASSELWPGFTANTGELFF
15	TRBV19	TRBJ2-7	CASRAGGTNAWEQYF
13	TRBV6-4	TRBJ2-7	CASSSRTVYEQYF
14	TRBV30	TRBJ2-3	CAWSPTSSTDTQYF
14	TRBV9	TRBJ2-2	CASTRDYNTGELFF
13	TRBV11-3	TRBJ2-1	CASSLRAYNEQFF
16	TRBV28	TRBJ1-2	CASSPTPPGAGYGYTF
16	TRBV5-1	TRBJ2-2	CASSLTSLVRTGELFF
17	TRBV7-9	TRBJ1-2	CASTQLLGEGTNYGYTF
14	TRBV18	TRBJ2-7	CASSPTRGADEQYF
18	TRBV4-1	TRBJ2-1	CASRPSGRTLSSYNEQFF
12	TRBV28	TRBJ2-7	CASSFRGREQYF
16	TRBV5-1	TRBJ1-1	CASSPTVQAMNTEAFF
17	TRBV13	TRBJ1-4	CASSFGGGRNPNEKLFF
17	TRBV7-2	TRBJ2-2	CASSLIGEGYGSGELFF
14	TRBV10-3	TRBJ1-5	CATGEAFGNQPQHF
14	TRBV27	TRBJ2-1	CASSSRDGDGGQFF
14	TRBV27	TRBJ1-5	CASSFAGNEQPQHF
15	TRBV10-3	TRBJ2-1	CASRRSPARDNEQFF
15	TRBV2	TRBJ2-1	CASIPRGQVDNEQFF
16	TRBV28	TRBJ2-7	CASSFLTSGISYEQYF
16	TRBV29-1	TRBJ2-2	CSVEDGANRGTGELFF
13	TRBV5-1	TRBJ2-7	CASSSTGPYEQYF
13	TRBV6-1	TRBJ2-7	CASFGGTSYEQYF
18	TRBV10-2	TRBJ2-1	CASSEPFIREAPYNEQFF
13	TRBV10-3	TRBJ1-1	CAISESQIHEAFF
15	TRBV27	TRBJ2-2	CASSFQVQGAGELFF
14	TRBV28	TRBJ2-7	CASSLRGSVREQYF
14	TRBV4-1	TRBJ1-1	CASSHRPAGTEAFF
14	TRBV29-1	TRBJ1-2	CSVQGGAFPYGYTF
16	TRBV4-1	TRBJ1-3	CASSLGRGTDTNTIYF
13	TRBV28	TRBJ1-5	CASSLWTGQPQHF
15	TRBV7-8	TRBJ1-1	CASSPRPALNTEAFF
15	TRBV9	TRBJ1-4	CASSVGGATNEKLFF
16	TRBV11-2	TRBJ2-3	CASSLGLAGGADTQYF
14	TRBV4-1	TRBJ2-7	CASSQGREIYEQYF
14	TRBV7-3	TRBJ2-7	CASSSGTGTYEQYF
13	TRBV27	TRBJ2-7	CASTSGSFNEQYF
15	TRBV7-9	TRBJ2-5	CASSPTSGTRQTQYF
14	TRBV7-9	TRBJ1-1	CASSLQSVNTEAFF
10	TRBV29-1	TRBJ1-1	CSGQGSEAFF
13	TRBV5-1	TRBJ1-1	CASSRGTLTEAFF
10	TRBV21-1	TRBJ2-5	CASILAPKYF
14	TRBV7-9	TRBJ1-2	CASSSGRKEGGYTF